This T cell receptor beta chain was profiled in a study of blood T cell repertoires in COVID-19. Across the whole study: Nucleic acid was either cDNA or gDNA, and it came from T cells, B-cell-depleted T cells, or PBMCs.

In the authors' workflow: Nucleated cell counts were estimated from reference gene primer amplification. The protocol was immunoSEQ multiplex PCR, while the TCRdb copy is restricted to in-frame clones and leaves out a portion. The V and J calls and clone size are taken from that table; D and trimming were inferred from the DNA. The table records 75,000 to 95,000 clones, 80% to 85% of them present only once. Germline V gene lookup returns CDR1 SGHTA and CDR2 FQGTGA. The junction had 11 bases not matched to a gene; V was cut back by 5 bases and J by 4 bases. The CDR3 spans 16 residues. This chain links TRBV7-3 with TRBJ2-1; 7 nucleotides align to TRBD1. The receptor was derived from a human donor in a cohort sampled during active COVID-19. Sample: peripheral blood. The CDR3 coding sequence is TGTGCCAGCAGCCCGTTGCCCGGGACAGCTTACAATGAGCAGTTCTTC. Residues: CASSPLPGTAYNEQFF.